Shown below are 5 T cell receptor beta chains from a single sample sequenced in a study of cytotoxic CD8 clonotypes in ibrutinib-treated CLL. This table comes from immunoSEQ multiplex PCR, and its TCRdb copy is limited to in-frame clones, with some not included. Among about 200,000 clones listed, just under 80% were seen once. The starting material was PBMCs, obtained after 12 months of ibrutinib treatment. These receptors all come from a human donor with chronic lymphocytic leukemia.

The J gene is TRBJ2-1, the V gene TRBV27; D may be TRBD2 (7 bases). V was pared by 4 bases and J by 15 bases, with 28 bases between. Looked up from germline, CDR1 is MNHEY and CDR2 is SMNVEV (reference sequence). The CDR3 is 16 amino acids. CDR3 loop: CASSSGGGRGLDRPFF. The CDR3 DNA reads TGTGCCAGCAGTTCTGGGGGGGGACGGGGGCTTGACCGTCCGTTCTTC.

The chain carries TRBV4-2 and TRBJ2-3; possible D gene TRBD2, 5 bases. Germline loops: CDR1 LGHNA, CDR2 YNFKEQ. Trimming cost V 4 bases and J 2 bases, with 16 bases left between them. This CDR3 region has 16 residues. CDR3 DNA: TGTGCCAGCAGCCCGCGGTCCGAACTAGACACAGATACGCAGTATTTT. Translation gives CASSPRSELDTDTQYF.

The chain couples TRBV6-1 to TRBJ2-7; 8 nucleotides align to TRBD1. V trimming: 7 bases; J trimming: 7 bases; junction bases outside the gene matches: 9. Germline V gene data show CDR1 as MNHNS and CDR2 as SASEGT. The CDR3 is made up of 13 amino acids. CDR3 loop: CASITGGFGEQYF. The CDR3 DNA reads as TGTGCCAGCATCACAGGGGGGTTCGGAGAGCAGTACTTC.

The chain joins TRBV7-9 to TRBJ1-5; D call uncertain. Per germline, CDR1 SEHNR and CDR2 FQNEAQ (reference sequence). This CDR3 comprises 12 residues. Deletions cut 5 bases from V and 4 bases from J, with 6 bases between. CDR3 protein: CASSPGNQPQHF. CDR3 bases: TGTGCCAGCAGCCCGGGGAATCAGCCCCAGCATTTT.

The V gene is TRBV2, the J gene TRBJ1-1, with D possibly TRBD1 on 6 matching bases. Germline V gene sequence: CDR1 SNHLY, CDR2 FYNNEI. The CDR3 consists of 13 residues. Between the trimmed V and J ends, which lost 8 bases and 10 bases, there was a span of 20 bases. The CDR3 loop reads CASRQAAELVAFF. The CDR3 DNA reads TGTGCCAGCCGACAGGCGGCCGAACTGGTAGCTTTCTTT.